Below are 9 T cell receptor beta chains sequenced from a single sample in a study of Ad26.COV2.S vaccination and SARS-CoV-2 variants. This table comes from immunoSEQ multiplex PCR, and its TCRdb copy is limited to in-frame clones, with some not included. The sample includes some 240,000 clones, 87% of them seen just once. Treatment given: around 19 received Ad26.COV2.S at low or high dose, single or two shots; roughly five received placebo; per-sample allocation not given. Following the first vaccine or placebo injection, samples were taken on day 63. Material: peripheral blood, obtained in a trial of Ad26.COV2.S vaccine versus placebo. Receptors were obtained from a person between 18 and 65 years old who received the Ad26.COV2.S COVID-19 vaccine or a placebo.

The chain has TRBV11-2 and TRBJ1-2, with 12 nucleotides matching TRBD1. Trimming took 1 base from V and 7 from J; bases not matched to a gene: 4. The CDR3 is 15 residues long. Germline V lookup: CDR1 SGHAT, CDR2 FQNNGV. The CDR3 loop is CASSLVGQGARGYTF. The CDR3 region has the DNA TGTGCCAGCAGCTTAGTGGGACAGGGGGCTCGTGGCTACACCTTC.

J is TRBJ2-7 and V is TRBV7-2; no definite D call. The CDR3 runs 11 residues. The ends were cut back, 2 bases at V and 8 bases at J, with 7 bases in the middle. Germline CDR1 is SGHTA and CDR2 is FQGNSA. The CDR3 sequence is CASSLQEQQYF. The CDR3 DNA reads TGTGCCAGCAGCTTACAAGAACAGCAGTACTTC.

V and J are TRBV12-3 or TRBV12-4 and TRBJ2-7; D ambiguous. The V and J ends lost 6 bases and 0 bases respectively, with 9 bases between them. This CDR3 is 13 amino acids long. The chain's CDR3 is CASSGRHSYEQYF. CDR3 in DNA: TGTGCCAGCAGCGGCCGGCACTCCTACGAGCAGTACTTC.

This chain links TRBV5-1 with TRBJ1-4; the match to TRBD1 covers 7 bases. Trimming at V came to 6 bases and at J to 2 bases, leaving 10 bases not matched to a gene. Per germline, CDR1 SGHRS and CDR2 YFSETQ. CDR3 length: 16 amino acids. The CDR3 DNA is TGCGCCAGCACCCAAAGTGACAGGGTCACTAATGAAAAACTGTTTTTT. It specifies CASTQSDRVTNEKLFF.

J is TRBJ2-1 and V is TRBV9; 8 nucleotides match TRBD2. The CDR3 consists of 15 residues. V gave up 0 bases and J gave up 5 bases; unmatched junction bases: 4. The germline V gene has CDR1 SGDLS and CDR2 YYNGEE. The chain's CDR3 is CASSVGHSGNNEQFF. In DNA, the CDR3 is TGTGCCAGCAGCGTAGGGCATAGCGGGAACAATGAGCAGTTCTTC.

The CDR3 spells CASTRRMGEQYF. Here the CDR3 DNA reads TGTGCCAGCACCCGGCGTATGGGCGAGCAGTACTTC. V is TRBV2 and J is TRBJ2-7, with unresolved D. Between the trimmed V and J ends, which lost 7 bases and 6 bases, there was a span of 13 bases. Germline loops: CDR1 SNHLY, CDR2 FYNNEI. The CDR3 covers 12 residues.

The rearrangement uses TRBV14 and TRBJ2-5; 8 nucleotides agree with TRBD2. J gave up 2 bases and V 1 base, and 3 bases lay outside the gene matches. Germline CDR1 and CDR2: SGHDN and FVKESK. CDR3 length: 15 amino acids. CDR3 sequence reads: CASSQGGLGQETQYF. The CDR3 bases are TGTGCCAGCAGCCAAGGGGGACTAGGACAAGAGACCCAGTACTTC.

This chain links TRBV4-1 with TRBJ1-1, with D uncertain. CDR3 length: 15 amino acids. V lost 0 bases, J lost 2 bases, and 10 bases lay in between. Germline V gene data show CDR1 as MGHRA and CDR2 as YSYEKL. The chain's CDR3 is CASSQEPTANTEAFF. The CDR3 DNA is TGCGCCAGCAGCCAAGAACCCACAGCAAACACTGAAGCTTTCTTT.

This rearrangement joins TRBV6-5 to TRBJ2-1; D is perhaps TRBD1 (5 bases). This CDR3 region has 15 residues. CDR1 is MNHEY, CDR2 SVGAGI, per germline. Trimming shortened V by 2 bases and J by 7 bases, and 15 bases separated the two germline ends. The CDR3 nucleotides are TGTGCCAGCAGTTACGGTGGGGCGGTGAGGAATGAGCAGTTCTTC. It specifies CASSYGGAVRNEQFF.